Listed here are 26 T cell receptor beta chains from one sample, sequenced in a study of cytomegalovirus exposure and HLA in healthy donors. A multiplex PCR was run with 60 Vbeta primers and 13 Jbeta primers. The method was immunoSEQ multiplex PCR; TCRdb's version includes in-frame clones alone and lacks a portion of them. The table shows 140,000 to 150,000 clones, with about 81% occurring only once. The sample was PBMCs. These receptors were taken from a man aged 25-40 years in good health and CMV-seronegative.

V gene TRBV28 combines with J gene TRBJ2-3; 8 bases agree with TRBD2. The CDR3 has 17 amino acids. V dropped 2 bases and J dropped 1; count of bases not matched to a gene: 8. In germline, CDR1 is MDHEN, CDR2 SYDVKM. This CDR3 reads CASSLASASGRTDTQYF. The CDR3 coding sequence is TGTGCCAGCAGTTTAGCCTCGGCTAGCGGGCGCACAGATACGCAGTATTTT.

The V gene is TRBV5-4, the J gene TRBJ2-7; a weak D match, TRBD2 (6 bases). Germline V gene data show CDR1 as SGHNT and CDR2 as YYREEE (reference sequence). The V gene lost 4 bases and the J gene lost 3 bases, with 17 bases spanning the gap. The CDR3 has 15 amino acids. Written as DNA, the CDR3 is TGTGCCAGCAGCCGAGGCCCCTCGGGGGTCTACGAGCAGTACTTC. Translation: CASSRGPSGVYEQYF.

The CDR3 DNA follows: TGTGCCAGCAGTAAAACAGGGAAGGAGACCCAGTACTTC. Amino acid sequence: CASSKTGKETQYF. This chain joins TRBV28 and TRBJ2-5, with D possibly TRBD1 on 6 matching bases. Deletions cut 5 bases from V and 5 bases from J, with 12 bases between. The germline gives CDR1 MDHEN, CDR2 SYDVKM. This CDR3 has 13 residues.

The genes are TRBV7-2 and TRBJ1-6; D uncertain. The CDR3 length is 16 residues. CDR1 is SGHTA, CDR2 FQGNSA, per germline. V lost 2 bases, J lost 9 bases, and 17 bases lay in between. Here the CDR3 DNA reads TGTGCCAGCAGCTTAAATCAGTTTCGGAGAGGTTCACCCCTCCACTTT. Translation gives CASSLNQFRRGSPLHF.

The genes are TRBV27 and TRBJ1-5; 9 nucleotides align to TRBD1. The CDR3 runs 17 residues. Losses at the gene ends were 6 bases for V and 5 bases for J; bases not matched to a gene: 14. Germline V gene lookup returns CDR1 MNHEY and CDR2 SMNVEV (reference sequence). The CDR3 DNA is TGTGCCAGCAGGGATACCGGGACAGGGTGGACACATCAGCCCCAGCATTTT. Translating gives CASRDTGTGWTHQPQHF.

As for this clone: Other DNA variants within this sample encode the same CDR3. V is TRBV7-9 and J is TRBJ1-5; D gene unclear. CDR3 length: 13 amino acids. With 1 base removed from V and 3 bases from J, the gap between germline ends came to 4 bases. The V gene's germline CDR1 is SEHNR and CDR2 FQNEAQ (reference sequence). This chain's CDR3 is CASSLGYNQPQHF. CDR3 coding DNA: TGTGCCAGCAGCTTAGGTTACAATCAGCCCCAGCATTTT.

The gene calls are TRBV2 and TRBJ1-6; 7 nucleotides match TRBD1. The CDR3 loop spans 14 amino acids. Trimming took 5 bases from V and 8 from J; bases not matched to a gene: 6. Germline V gene lookup returns CDR1 SNHLY and CDR2 FYNNEI. The CDR3 here is CASSYRGRDSPLHF. Written as DNA, the CDR3 is TGTGCCAGCAGTTACAGGGGACGGGATTCACCCCTCCACTTT.

The chain is built from TRBV11-2 and TRBJ2-1; TRBD1 aligns across 7 bases. Per the germline V gene, CDR1 is SGHAT and CDR2 is FQNNGV. The CDR3 contains 12 residues. The trim removed 3 bases at V and 9 bases at J, leaving 2 bases unmatched. CDR3 nucleotides: TGTGCCAGCAGCTTCCGGGACAGTGAGCAGTTCTTC. Translating it yields CASSFRDSEQFF.

This sequence joins TRBV29-1 and TRBJ1-1, with TRBD1 matching 8 bases. There are 10 residues in the CDR3. Per the germline V gene, CDR1 is SQVTM and CDR2 is ANQGSEA. Trimming at V came to 5 bases and at J to 12 bases, leaving 5 bases not matched to a gene. DNA for the CDR3: TGCAGCGTTCATCAGGGGGCAACTTTCTTT. Translation gives CSVHQGATFF.

This clone was detected a few times. The chain recombines TRBV28 with TRBJ2-5; 9 bases match TRBD2. CDR3 size: 17 residues. The germline V gene encodes CDR1 MDHEN and CDR2 SYDVKM. The V and J ends lost 4 bases and 0 bases, in that order; junction bases with no gene match: 9. CDR3 sequence reads: CASSSNLAGTYQETQYF. Here the CDR3 DNA reads TGTGCCAGCAGTTCCAACCTAGCGGGGACCTACCAAGAGACCCAGTACTTC. Full variable domain (rest looked up from reference TRBV28 and TRBJ2-5): DVKVTQSSRYLVKRTGEKVFLECVQDMDHENMFWYRQDPGLGLRLIYFSYDVKMKEKGDIPEGYSVSREKKERFSLILESASTNQTSMYLCASSSNLAGTYQETQYFGPGTRLLVL.

The rearrangement joins TRBV25-1 to TRBJ1-2; tentative D call: TRBD1 (5 bases). From germline, CDR1 is MGHDK and CDR2 SYGVNS. V was clipped by 4 bases and J by 6 bases, with 15 bases between them. The CDR3 is 14 residues long. This chain's CDR3 is CASSALGGGDGYTF. CDR3 nucleotides: TGTGCCAGCAGTGCTCTAGGCGGGGGGGATGGCTACACCTTC.

The chain uses TRBV7-9 and TRBJ1-1, with D possibly being TRBD1 (6 bases). V shed 5 bases and J shed 10 bases, with 14 bases lying between them. In germline, CDR1 is SEHNR, CDR2 FQNEAQ (reference sequence). This CDR3 has 12 amino acids. CDR3 loop: CASSPEGRGAFF. The CDR3 nucleotides are TGTGCCAGCAGCCCAGAGGGCAGGGGAGCTTTCTTT. Full variable domain (rest looked up from reference TRBV7-9 and TRBJ1-1): DTGVSQNPRHKITKRGQNVTFRCDPISEHNRLYWYRQTLGQGPEFLTYFQNEAQLEKSRLLSDRFSAERPKGSFSTLEIQRTEQGDSAMYLCASSPEGRGAFFGQGTRLTVV.

The chain links TRBV28 to TRBJ2-6; D perhaps matches TRBD1 (5 bases). V was trimmed by 5 bases and J by 4 bases, leaving 9 bases between them. The CDR3 sequence is 14 residues long. Germline V gene sequence: CDR1 MDHEN, CDR2 SYDVKM. The CDR3 DNA is TGTGCCAGCAGTACCAGGGTCGGGGCCAACGTCCTGACTTTC. It specifies CASSTRVGANVLTF.

The genes are TRBV29-1 and TRBJ2-3; D is unclear. Per germline, CDR1 SQVTM and CDR2 ANQGSEA. This CDR3 region has 13 residues. V was trimmed by 2 bases and J by 0 bases, leaving 6 bases between them. CDR3 amino acids: CSVEPSSTDTQYF. In DNA, the CDR3 is TGCAGCGTTGAACCCTCTAGCACAGATACGCAGTATTTT.

This clone was seen more than once but under ten times. V usage is TRBV10-3 and J usage is TRBJ1-6; 8 nucleotides match TRBD1. CDR3 length equals 14 residues. The germline gives CDR1 ENHRY, CDR2 SYGVKD. The ends lost 6 bases at V and 10 bases at J; junction bases unmatched: 8. The CDR3 sequence is CAISTGGSGSPLHF. Here the CDR3 DNA reads TGTGCCATCAGCACAGGGGGGTCGGGGTCACCCCTCCACTTT.

This chain connects TRBV7-9 to TRBJ2-1, with 8 positions matching TRBD1. The V and J ends lost 4 bases and 0 bases, in that order; junction bases with no gene match: 5. The CDR3 sequence is 16 residues long. CDR1 and CDR2 from the germline V gene are SEHNR and FQNEAQ (reference sequence). The CDR3 nucleotides read TGTGCCAGCAGCTACCGACAGGGGAGCTCCTACAATGAGCAGTTCTTC. This gives the protein CASSYRQGSSYNEQFF.

The CDR3 nucleotides are TGTGCCAGCTCGTACCAGGGGAACACTGAAGCTTTCTTT. Its translation: CASSYQGNTEAFF. The chain uses TRBV18 and TRBJ1-1; perhaps TRBD1 as D (5 bases). The V gene lost 6 bases and the J gene lost 1 base, with 9 bases spanning the gap. Germline CDR1 is KGHSH and CDR2 is LQKENI. The length of the CDR3 is 13 residues.

The genes are TRBV28 and TRBJ2-7; the D gene is possibly TRBD1 (5 bases). Looked up from germline, CDR1 is MDHEN and CDR2 is SYDVKM. Trimming shortened V by 1 base and J by 1 base, and 8 bases separated the two germline ends. The CDR3 is made up of 14 amino acids. CDR3 sequence (DNA): TGTGCCAGCAGTTTATATCCAGGGTCCTACGAGCAGTACTTC. Translated, it gives CASSLYPGSYEQYF.

V is TRBV6-1 and J is TRBJ2-6; possibly TRBD2 for D (5 bases). CDR3 length equals 15 residues. Deletions cut 2 bases from V and 4 bases from J, with 9 bases between. Germline CDR1 is MNHNS and CDR2 is SASEGT. CDR3 sequence reads: CASSERGSGANVLTF. CDR3 DNA sequence: TGTGCCAGCAGTGAAAGAGGGTCCGGGGCCAACGTCCTGACTTTC.

A single count supports this clone. J is TRBJ2-7 and V is TRBV2; TRBD2 agrees at 8 bases. With V trimmed by 6 bases and J by 0 bases, 7 bases remained unmatched. The CDR3 is 15 amino acids. Germline V CDR1 and CDR2: SNHLY, FYNNEI. CDR3 coding DNA: TGTGCCAGCAGCCCCCAAGCGGGGGTCTCCTACGAGCAGTACTTC. It translates to CASSPQAGVSYEQYF.

This clone came up a few times. The CDR3 sequence: CASSTGQGSYGYTF. Here the CDR3 DNA reads TGTGCCAGCAGCACGGGACAGGGGAGCTATGGCTACACCTTC. The genes are TRBV5-4 and TRBJ1-2, with 10 bases matching TRBD1. The CDR3 consists of 14 residues. V dropped 4 bases and J dropped 4; count of bases not matched to a gene: 4. Germline V lookup: CDR1 SGHNT, CDR2 YYREEE (reference sequence).

The J gene is TRBJ2-7, the V gene TRBV2, with 8 bases lining up with TRBD2. From germline, CDR1 is SNHLY and CDR2 FYNNEI. The CDR3 sequence is 16 residues long. The junction had 10 bases not matched to a gene; V was cut back by 6 bases and J by 0 bases. CDR3 nucleotide sequence: TGTGCCAGCAGGGGTAGCGGGGTCACCTTCTCCTACGAGCAGTACTTC. As protein: CASRGSGVTFSYEQYF. The full variable domain, rest sourced from reference TRBV2 and TRBJ2-7, is EPEVTQTPSHQVTQMGQEVILRCVPISNHLYFYWYRQILGQKVEFLVSFYNNEISEKSEIFDDQFSVERPDGSNFTLKIRSTKLEDSAMYFCASRGSGVTFSYEQYFGPGTRLTVT.

With respect to this clone: An end of the junction differs from the germline gene, which may be a read error. V is TRBV7-2 and J is TRBJ2-4, with D maybe TRBD2 (6 bases). This CDR3 has 17 amino acids. Germline loops: CDR1 SGHTA, CDR2 FQGNSA. The CDR3 coding sequence is TGTGCCAGCAGCTTAGCTCCGGATATACTAGCCAAAAACAGTCAGTACTTC. Residues: CASSLAPDILAKNSQYF.

The V call is TRBV5-1, the J call TRBJ1-3, with D possibly matching TRBD1 (6 bases). The CDR3 has 15 amino acids. Looked up from germline, CDR1 is SGHRS and CDR2 is YFSETQ. Trimming left V 4 bases short and J 1 base short, with 12 bases between. The CDR3 DNA reads TGCGCCAGCAGCCCGGGACATGGGTCTGGAAACACCATATATTTT. Amino acids: CASSPGHGSGNTIYF.

The rearrangement joins TRBV27 to TRBJ1-5, with 7 bases fitting TRBD1. Germline assignment: CDR1 MNHEY and CDR2 SMNVEV (reference sequence). There are 14 residues in the CDR3. The V and J ends lost 3 bases and 9 bases, in that order; junction bases with no gene match: 8. CDR3 amino acids: CASSFQGGGVPQHF. CDR3 DNA: TGTGCCAGCAGTTTTCAAGGGGGCGGGGTGCCCCAGCATTTT.

The chain has TRBV29-1 and TRBJ1-2; no firm D call. Germline CDR1 SQVTM, CDR2 ANQGSEA. This CDR3 spans 14 amino acids. Trimming took 4 bases from V and 8 from J, leaving 20 bases between them. CDR3 in amino acids: CSVGHDGINVGYTF. The CDR3 DNA is TGCAGCGTTGGACATGACGGGATCAATGTGGGCTACACCTTC.